The T cell receptor beta chain under discussion was sequenced for a study of yellow fever vaccine responses in identical twins. This clonotype was seen a handful of times. The germline V gene encodes CDR1 KGHSH and CDR2 LQKENI. This CDR3 is 14 amino acids long. Trimming removed 0 bases at V and 4 bases at J, with 9 bases between. TCRdb independently ran MiXCR on the RT-PCR reads; one entry per CDR3 protein. The sample lists 4,500 to 6,500 distinct CDR3 sequences; roughly 90% were seen once. This sequence joins TRBV18 and TRBJ1-2; D gene uncertain. The TCR was taken from a woman aged 18 to 35 who received the yellow fever vaccine. Sample: T cells from blood (PBMCs), unsorted or a sorted subset (not recorded which), taken before or after yellow fever vaccination (not recorded which). In DNA form, the CDR3 reads TGTGCCAGCTCACCACCAACTGAGTCCTATGGCTACACCTTC. This codes for CASSPPTESYGYTF.